Presented here are 21 T cell receptor beta chains from one specimen sequenced in a study of T cell changes during pregnancy in multiple sclerosis. Assay used: immunoSEQ multiplex PCR; TCRdb lists only in-frame clones, some missing. The sample contains roughly 42,000 clones, 85% to 90% of which appear only once. The material was CD4+ T cells from peripheral blood mononuclear cells, obtained in the first trimester of pregnancy. The source of these receptors is a female donor with multiple sclerosis, enrolled in a pregnancy study.

This clone has a single count. This chain connects TRBV11-3 to TRBJ2-7, with TRBD1 as a possible D gene (6 bases). Trimming took 4 bases from V and 4 from J, leaving 14 bases between them. Germline lookup yields CDR1 SGHNT and CDR2 YENEEA. The CDR3 loop spans 14 amino acids. Written as DNA, the CDR3 is TGTGCCAGCAGCTCAGGGGCGGTAGGGTACGAGCAGTACTTC. This gives the protein CASSSGAVGYEQYF.

This clone was seen only a few times. The chain carries TRBV5-4 and TRBJ1-3, with D possibly being TRBD1 (6 bases). The germline gives CDR1 SGHNT, CDR2 YYREEE (reference sequence). The ends were cut back, 3 bases at V and 0 bases at J, with 13 bases in the middle. The CDR3 is 16 amino acids. The CDR3 region has the DNA TGTGCCAGCAGCTCAAGACAGGAGAGCTCTGGAAACACCATATATTTT. Amino acids: CASSSRQESSGNTIYF.

This clone came up once. The chain carries TRBV27 and TRBJ2-7, with 12 bases aligning to TRBD1. CDR3 length: 14 residues. Germline CDR1 reads MNHEY; CDR2 reads SMNVEV (reference sequence). Losses at the gene ends were 6 bases for V and 7 bases for J; bases not matched to a gene: 7. CDR3: CASRGTGGRREQYF. The CDR3 bases are TGTGCCAGCAGAGGGACAGGGGGCAGGCGGGAGCAGTACTTC.

This clone was picked up one time. CDR3 bases: TGTGCCAGCAGCTTGGCCGGTAGAGGGGGCCGTGGCACTGAAGCTTTCTTT. It translates to CASSLAGRGGRGTEAFF. The chain combines TRBV5-6 with TRBJ1-1, with 7 bases identical to TRBD1. Germline CDR1 is SGHDT and CDR2 is YYEEEE. Trimming at V came to 0 bases and at J to 4 bases, leaving 12 bases not matched to a gene. The CDR3 has 17 amino acids.

This clone occurred a few times. This chain joins TRBV2 and TRBJ1-2; D unresolved. The CDR3 contains 11 residues. CDR1 and CDR2 (germline): SNHLY, FYNNEI. V was clipped by 7 bases and J by 4 bases, with 7 bases between them. CDR3 sequence: CASTEVYGYTF. CDR3 nucleotide sequence: TGTGCCAGCACCGAGGTCTATGGCTACACCTTC. Variable domain in full (rest from reference TRBV2 and TRBJ1-2): EPEVTQTPSHQVTQMGQEVILRCVPISNHLYFYWYRQILGQKVEFLVSFYNNEISEKSEIFDDQFSVERPDGSNFTLKIRSTKLEDSAMYFCASTEVYGYTFGSGTRLTVV.

The chain couples TRBV25-1 to TRBJ2-3; TRBD2 might be the D (6 bases). The V gene lost 6 bases and the J gene lost 12 bases, with 13 bases spanning the gap. The CDR3 extends over 11 amino acids. In germline, CDR1 is MGHDK, CDR2 SYGVNS. The CDR3 region is CASRSGTSQYF. The CDR3 bases are TGTGCCAGCAGGTCCGGGACTTCCCAGTATTTT.

V is TRBV27 and J is TRBJ2-2, with a weak D call TRBD2 (5 bases). CDR1 and CDR2 from the germline V gene are MNHEY and SMNVEV (reference sequence). V shed 1 base and J shed 5 bases, with 8 bases lying between them. The CDR3 runs 14 residues. CDR3 protein: CASSLFPGTGELFF. CDR3 DNA sequence: TGTGCCAGCAGTTTATTTCCGGGGACCGGGGAGCTGTTTTTT.

This chain links TRBV28 with TRBJ1-5, with 9 bases fitting TRBD1. V shed 5 bases and J 7 bases; nucleotides not matched to a gene: 3. The CDR3 totals 13 residues. Germline V CDR1 and CDR2: MDHEN, SYDVKM. CDR3 region: CASSDRGKQPQHF. In DNA, the CDR3 is TGTGCCAGCAGTGACAGGGGGAAGCAGCCCCAGCATTTT. The whole variable domain, filled in from reference TRBV28 and TRBJ1-5, reads DVKVTQSSRYLVKRTGEKVFLECVQDMDHENMFWYRQDPGLGLRLIYFSYDVKMKEKGDIPEGYSVSREKKERFSLILESASTNQTSMYLCASSDRGKQPQHFGDGTRLSIL.

This clone is medium-sized. V is TRBV27 and J is TRBJ2-7; 8 bases fit TRBD2. The CDR3 runs to 15 residues. Losses at the gene ends were 9 bases for V and 3 bases for J; bases not matched to a gene: 13. The V gene's germline CDR1 is MNHEY and CDR2 SMNVEV (reference sequence). The CDR3 nucleotides read TGTGCCAGTAAGGATATGGCGGGAGGTAACTACGAGCAGTACTTC. Amino acids: CASKDMAGGNYEQYF.

This rearrangement joins TRBV6-1 to TRBJ1-1; D not resolved. The CDR3 is 14 amino acids. From germline, CDR1 is MNHNS and CDR2 SASEGT. V was pared by 5 bases and J by 0 bases, with 10 bases between. The CDR3: CASSQTVMNTEAFF. CDR3 DNA sequence: TGTGCCAGCAGTCAAACAGTCATGAACACTGAAGCTTTCTTT.

V usage is TRBV7-9 and J usage is TRBJ2-2; TRBD2 matches 7 bases. Germline V gene data show CDR1 as SEHNR and CDR2 as FQNEAQ (reference sequence). CDR3 size: 16 residues. J gave up 7 bases and V 3 bases, and 11 bases lay outside the gene matches. This CDR3 reads CASSLIRGGKSGELFF. In DNA, the CDR3 is TGTGCCAGCAGCTTGATACGGGGAGGGAAGAGCGGGGAGCTGTTTTTT.

The chain joins TRBV27 to TRBJ2-7; possibly TRBD2 for D (6 bases). Trimming took off 1 base at V and 3 bases at J, with 10 bases between the two ends. CDR3 length: 14 residues. Germline values: CDR1 MNHEY, CDR2 SMNVEV (reference sequence). CDR3 DNA: TGTGCCAGCAGTTTATACGGGAGAATCTACGAGCAGTACTTC. Its protein product is CASSLYGRIYEQYF.

In its sample, this clone was seen a few times. This chain joins TRBV7-9 and TRBJ2-7, with 12 bases identical to TRBD2. CDR1 is SEHNR, CDR2 FQNEAQ, per germline (reference sequence). The CDR3 runs to 15 residues. With V trimmed by 2 bases and J by 7 bases, 6 bases remained unmatched. CDR3 sequence reads: CASSLNLAGGREQYF. The CDR3 region has the DNA TGTGCCAGCAGCTTAAATCTAGCGGGAGGGAGGGAGCAGTACTTC.

The chain has TRBV29-1 and TRBJ2-1; possibly TRBD2 for D (5 bases). Trimming removed 4 bases at V and 3 bases at J, with 10 bases between. CDR1 and CDR2 from the germline V gene are SQVTM and ANQGSEA. The CDR3 totals 13 residues. Here the CDR3 reads CSVGSGGYNEQFF. The CDR3 DNA reads as TGCAGCGTTGGATCTGGAGGCTACAATGAGCAGTTCTTC.

This rearrangement joins TRBV15 to TRBJ1-1; D remains unclear. Looked up from germline, CDR1 is LNHNV and CDR2 is YYDKDF (reference sequence). Trimming removed 3 bases from V and 3 bases from J, with 17 bases in between. The CDR3 runs 16 residues. The DNA for the CDR3 is TGTGCCACCAGCAGCAGAGGGATCGGCGGGGACACTGAAGCTTTCTTT. Translation: CATSSRGIGGDTEAFF.

The chain carries TRBV5-6 and TRBJ1-1; possibly TRBD1 for D (6 bases). Trimming removed 1 base from V and 1 base from J, with 11 bases in between. The CDR3 totals 15 residues. The V gene's germline CDR1 is SGHDT and CDR2 YYEEEE. CDR3 region: CASSLLRTENTEAFF. CDR3 DNA: TGTGCCAGCAGCTTGCTTCGGACAGAGAACACTGAAGCTTTCTTT.

This chain links TRBV10-3 with TRBJ1-2; TRBD1 is a possible D gene (5 bases). This CDR3 region has 15 residues. The V and J ends lost 2 bases and 8 bases respectively, with 18 bases between them. Looked up from germline, CDR1 is ENHRY and CDR2 is SYGVKD. The CDR3 protein is CAISEPWRGLGGYTF. For the CDR3, the DNA is TGTGCCATCAGTGAGCCGTGGAGGGGTTTGGGAGGCTACACCTTC.

V gene TRBV6-1 combines with J gene TRBJ1-2, with 8 positions matching TRBD1. CDR3 length equals 14 residues. Germline trimming cut 2 bases from V and 4 bases from J; bases unmatched to any gene: 3. The germline V gene has CDR1 MNHNS and CDR2 SASEGT. The CDR3 protein is CASSERTGTYGYTF. The CDR3 nucleotides are TGTGCCAGCAGTGAAAGGACAGGGACCTATGGCTACACCTTC.

V and J are TRBV7-9 and TRBJ1-1; D possibly corresponds to TRBD1 (6 bases). V lost 5 bases, J lost 1 base, and 8 bases lay in between. The CDR3 consists of 13 residues. Per germline, CDR1 SEHNR and CDR2 FQNEAQ (reference sequence). The CDR3 region is CASSRGGNTEAFF. The DNA of the CDR3 is TGTGCCAGCAGCAGAGGGGGGAACACTGAAGCTTTCTTT.

The chain employs TRBV5-1 and TRBJ2-2, with 7 nucleotides matching TRBD1. Germline trimming cut 4 bases from V and 2 bases from J; bases unmatched to any gene: 11. Germline-derived CDR1 and CDR2 are SGHRS and YFSETQ. The CDR3 has 17 amino acids. CDR3: CASSPAGTVGNTGELFF. CDR3 nucleotide sequence: TGCGCCAGCAGCCCGGCCGGGACAGTAGGAAACACCGGGGAGCTGTTTTTT.

This sequence joins TRBV27 and TRBJ1-3, with a possible D match to TRBD1 (6 bases). The CDR3 is 15 amino acids. Germline V CDR1 and CDR2: MNHEY, SMNVEV (reference sequence). With 5 bases removed from V and 5 bases from J, the gap between germline ends came to 16 bases. CDR3 sequence (DNA): TGTGCCAGCAGTCCGACGGACAGTCTTAGAAACACCATATATTTT. Its translation is CASSPTDSLRNTIYF.